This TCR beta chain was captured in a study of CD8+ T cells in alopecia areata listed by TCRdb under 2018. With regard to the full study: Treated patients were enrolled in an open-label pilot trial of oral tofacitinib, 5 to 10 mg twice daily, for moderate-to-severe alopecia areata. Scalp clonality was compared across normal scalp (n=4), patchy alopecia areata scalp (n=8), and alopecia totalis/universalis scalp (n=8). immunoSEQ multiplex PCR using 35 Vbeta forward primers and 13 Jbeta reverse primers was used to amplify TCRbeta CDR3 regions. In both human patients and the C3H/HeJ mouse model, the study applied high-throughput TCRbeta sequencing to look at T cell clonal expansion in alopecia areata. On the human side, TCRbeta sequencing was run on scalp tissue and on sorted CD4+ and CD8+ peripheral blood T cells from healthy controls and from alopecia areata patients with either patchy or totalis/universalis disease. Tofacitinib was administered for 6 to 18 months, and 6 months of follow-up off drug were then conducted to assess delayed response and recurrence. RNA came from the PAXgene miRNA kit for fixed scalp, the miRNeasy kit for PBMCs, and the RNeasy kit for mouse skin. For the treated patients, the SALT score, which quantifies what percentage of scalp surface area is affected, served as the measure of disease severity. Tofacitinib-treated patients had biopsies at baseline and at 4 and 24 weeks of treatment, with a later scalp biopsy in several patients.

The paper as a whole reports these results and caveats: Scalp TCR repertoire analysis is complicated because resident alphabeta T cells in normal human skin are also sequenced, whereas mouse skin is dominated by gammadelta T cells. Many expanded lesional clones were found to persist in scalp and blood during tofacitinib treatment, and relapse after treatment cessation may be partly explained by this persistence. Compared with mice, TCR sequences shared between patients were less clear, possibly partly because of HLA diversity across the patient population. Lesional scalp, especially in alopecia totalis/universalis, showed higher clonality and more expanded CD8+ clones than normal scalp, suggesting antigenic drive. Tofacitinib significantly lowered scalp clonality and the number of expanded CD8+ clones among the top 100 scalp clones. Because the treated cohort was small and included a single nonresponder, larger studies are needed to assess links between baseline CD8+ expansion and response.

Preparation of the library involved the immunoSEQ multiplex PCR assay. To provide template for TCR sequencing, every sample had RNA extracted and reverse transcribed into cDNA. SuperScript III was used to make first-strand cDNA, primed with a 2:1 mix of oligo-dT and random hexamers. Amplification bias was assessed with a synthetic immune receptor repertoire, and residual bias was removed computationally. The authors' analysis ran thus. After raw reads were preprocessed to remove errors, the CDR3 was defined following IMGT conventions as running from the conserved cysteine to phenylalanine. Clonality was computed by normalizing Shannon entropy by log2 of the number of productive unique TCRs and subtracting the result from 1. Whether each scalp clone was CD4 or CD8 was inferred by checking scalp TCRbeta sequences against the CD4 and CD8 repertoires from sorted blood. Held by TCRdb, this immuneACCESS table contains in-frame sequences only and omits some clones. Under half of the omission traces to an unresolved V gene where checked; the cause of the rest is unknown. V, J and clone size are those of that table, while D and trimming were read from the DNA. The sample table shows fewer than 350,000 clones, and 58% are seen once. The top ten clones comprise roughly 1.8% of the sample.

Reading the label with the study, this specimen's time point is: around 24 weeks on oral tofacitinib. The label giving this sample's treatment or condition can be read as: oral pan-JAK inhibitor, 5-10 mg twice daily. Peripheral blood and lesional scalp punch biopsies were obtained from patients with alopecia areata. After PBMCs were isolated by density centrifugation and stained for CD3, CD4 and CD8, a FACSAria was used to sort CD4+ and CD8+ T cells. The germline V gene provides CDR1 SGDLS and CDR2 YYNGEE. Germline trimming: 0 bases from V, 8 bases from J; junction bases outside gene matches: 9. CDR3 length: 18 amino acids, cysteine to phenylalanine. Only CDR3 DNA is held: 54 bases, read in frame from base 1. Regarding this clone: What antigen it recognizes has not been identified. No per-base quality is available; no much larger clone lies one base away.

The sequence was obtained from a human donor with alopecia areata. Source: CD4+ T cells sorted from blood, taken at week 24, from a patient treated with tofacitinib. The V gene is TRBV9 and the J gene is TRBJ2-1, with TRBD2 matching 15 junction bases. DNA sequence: TGTGCCAGCAGCGTAGCCCCAGGACTAGCGGGGGGGAGACATGAGCAGTTCTTC. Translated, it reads CASSVAPGLAGGRHEQFF. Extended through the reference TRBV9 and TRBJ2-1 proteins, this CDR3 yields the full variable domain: DSGVTQTPKHLITATGQRVTLRCSPRSGDLSVYWYQQSLDQGLQFLIQYYNGEERAKGNILERFSAQQFPDLHSELNLSSLELGDSALYFCASSVAPGLAGGRHEQFFGPGTRLTVL.